A single sample gave rise to the 25 T cell receptor beta chains below, sequenced in a study of shared clonotypes between healthy human individuals. CD8 cells regarded as naive lacked CD45RO, were positively chosen for CCR7, and omitted terminally differentiated effector memory CD45RA+ cells. Data came from immunoSEQ multiplex PCR; TCRdb stores just in-frame clones and leaves some out. The table lists hundreds of thousands of clones, roughly 96% of them singletons. Sequencing was done on a sample of naive CD8+ T cells sorted from blood. The receptors stem from a woman aged 25 to 39 in good health.

The V gene is TRBV29-1, the J gene TRBJ2-4; a weak D match, TRBD2 (5 bases). Germline values: CDR1 SQVTM, CDR2 ANQGSEA. The CDR3 extends over 14 amino acids. V dropped 4 bases and J dropped 0 bases, with 10 bases sitting between them. The CDR3 coding sequence is TGCAGCGTTGGGGCTGGACTAGCCAAAAACATTCAGTACTTC. Encoded protein: CSVGAGLAKNIQYF.

The V and J genes are TRBV27 and TRBJ1-5, with D tentatively TRBD1 (5 bases). The germline V gene has CDR1 MNHEY and CDR2 SMNVEV (reference sequence). Deletions cut 6 bases from V and 7 bases from J, with 13 bases between. This CDR3 has 13 amino acids. Here the CDR3 reads CASRMTARQPQHF. The CDR3 nucleotides are TGTGCCAGCAGGATGACAGCCCGGCAGCCCCAGCATTTT.

V usage is TRBV6-6 and J usage is TRBJ2-7; 7 positions match TRBD1. Germline-derived CDR1 and CDR2 are MNHNY and SVGAGI (reference sequence). There are 15 residues in the CDR3. The V segment lost 0 bases and the J segment 4 bases; nucleotides outside the gene matches: 6. The CDR3 reads CASSYSDRVWYEQYF. The CDR3 DNA reads TGTGCCAGCAGTTACTCAGACAGGGTATGGTACGAGCAGTACTTC.

The V call is TRBV7-9, the J call TRBJ2-1; D possibly corresponds to TRBD2 (5 bases). Trimming removed 5 bases from V and 0 bases from J, with 14 bases in between. The CDR3 runs to 16 residues. Per the germline V gene, CDR1 is SEHNR and CDR2 is FQNEAQ (reference sequence). The CDR3 DNA reads TGTGCCAGCAGCCCCTGGACTGCCAGCTCCTACAATGAGCAGTTCTTC. Translated, it gives CASSPWTASSYNEQFF. Full variable domain (rest looked up from reference TRBV7-9 and TRBJ2-1): DTGVSQNPRHKITKRGQNVTFRCDPISEHNRLYWYRQTLGQGPEFLTYFQNEAQLEKSRLLSDRFSAERPKGSFSTLEIQRTEQGDSAMYLCASSPWTASSYNEQFFGPGTRLTVL.

This clone showed up just a few times. Other DNA sequences in the sample encode the same CDR3. The chain couples TRBV27 to TRBJ1-1, with unresolved D. The V and J ends lost 6 bases and 5 bases respectively, with 10 bases between them. The CDR3 loop spans 12 amino acids. In germline, CDR1 is MNHEY, CDR2 SMNVEV (reference sequence). Here the CDR3 reads CASRTGFTEAFF. The CDR3 DNA is TGTGCCAGCAGGACGGGGTTTACTGAAGCTTTCTTT.

The chain couples TRBV27 to TRBJ2-7, with unresolved D. The CDR3 covers 14 residues. Germline CDR1 and CDR2: MNHEY and SMNVEV (reference sequence). V lost 5 bases and J lost 1, with 12 bases in between. CDR3 protein: CASSPRTVSYEQYF. The CDR3 bases are TGTGCCAGCAGTCCCCGGACGGTTTCCTACGAGCAGTACTTC.

The chain carries TRBV7-9 and TRBJ2-7; D remains unclear. Deletions cut 5 bases from V and 0 bases from J, with 8 bases between. Germline CDR1 is SEHNR and CDR2 is FQNEAQ (reference sequence). CDR3 size: 13 residues. DNA of the CDR3: TGTGCCAGCAGCGAAGACATCTCCTACGAGCAGTACTTC. Its translation: CASSEDISYEQYF.

Concerning this clone: Other nucleotide sequences in the sample specify the same CDR3. V usage is TRBV28 and J usage is TRBJ2-7; the D gene is possibly TRBD1 (5 bases). This CDR3 comprises 12 residues. Germline CDR1 and CDR2: MDHEN and SYDVKM. The CDR3 DNA is TGTGCAAGCGCCGACAGCTCCTACGAGCAGTACTTC. Its protein product is CASADSSYEQYF.

The chain recombines TRBV5-6 with TRBJ2-4; D is uncertain. Germline V gene data show CDR1 as SGHDT and CDR2 as YYEEEE. CDR3 length equals 16 residues. V lost 4 bases and J 6 bases, leaving 20 bases between the germline ends. DNA for the CDR3: TGTGCCAGCAGCCCCAACGAGGTCCGAGGATCAAACATTCAGTACTTC. Protein product: CASSPNEVRGSNIQYF. The full variable domain, completed using reference TRBV5-6 and TRBJ2-4, is DAGVTQSPTHLIKTRGQQVTLRCSPKSGHDTVSWYQQALGQGPQFIFQYYEEEERQRGNFPDRFSGHQFPNYSSELNVNALLLGDSALYLCASSPNEVRGSNIQYFGAGTRLSVL.

This chain joins TRBV27 and TRBJ1-6; the D gene is possibly TRBD1 (5 bases). The V end lost 10 bases, the J end lost 7 bases, and 14 bases lay between the germline ends. Germline CDR1 reads MNHEY; CDR2 reads SMNVEV (reference sequence). The CDR3 covers 13 residues. The CDR3 sequence is CATPPGWNSPLHF. CDR3 in DNA: TGTGCCACCCCGCCAGGGTGGAATTCACCCCTCCACTTT.

This chain joins TRBV13 and TRBJ2-7; TRBD1 matches at 8 bases. CDR1 and CDR2 from the germline V gene are PRHDT and FYEKMQ (reference sequence). The V gene end was trimmed by 3 bases and the J gene end by 10 bases; junction bases not matched to a gene: 2. CDR3 length equals 11 residues. CDR3 nucleotide sequence: TGTGCCAGCAGCTTGGGACAGGAACAGTACTTC. Translated: CASSLGQEQYF.

This clone has a single count. V is TRBV19 and J is TRBJ2-7, with 8 positions matching TRBD2. Germline trimming cut 4 bases from V and 3 bases from J; bases unmatched to any gene: 8. This CDR3 has 15 residues. From germline, CDR1 is LNHDA and CDR2 SQIVND (reference sequence). The CDR3, as DNA: TGTGCCAGTAGTACCGGACTAGCAGTCTTCTACGAGCAGTACTTC. Its translation is CASSTGLAVFYEQYF.

The chain has TRBV13 and TRBJ1-4; no reliable D call. The CDR3 has 12 amino acids. Deletions cut 3 bases from V and 7 bases from J, with 6 bases between. The V gene's germline CDR1 is PRHDT and CDR2 FYEKMQ (reference sequence). The CDR3 reads CASSFLSEKLFF. The CDR3 coding sequence is TGTGCCAGCAGCTTCCTCAGTGAAAAACTGTTTTTT.

This chain links TRBV15 with TRBJ2-7, with D perhaps matching TRBD2 (5 bases). The CDR3 contains 15 residues. The germline V and J ends were trimmed by 0 bases and 2 bases, with 11 bases remaining between them. Looked up from germline, CDR1 is LNHNV and CDR2 is YYDKDF (reference sequence). This CDR3 reads CATSRDEEAPYEQYF. As DNA, the CDR3 is TGTGCCACCAGCAGAGATGAGGAGGCCCCCTACGAGCAGTACTTC.

This chain links TRBV29-1 with TRBJ2-7; D possibly corresponds to TRBD2 (5 bases). CDR3 length: 16 residues. Trimming cost V 7 bases and J 3 bases, with 25 bases left between them. Germline-derived CDR1 and CDR2 are SQVTM and ANQGSEA. The DNA for the CDR3 is TGCAGCGCTGGAGGCCCGATGGGGAAAAGCTACTACGAGCAGTACTTC. It encodes CSAGGPMGKSYYEQYF.

The DNA for the CDR3 is TGTGCCAGCACCCCAAGAGCGGGCAATGGCTACACCTTC. Residues: CASTPRAGNGYTF. The chain links TRBV13 to TRBJ1-2; no reliable D call. Per germline, CDR1 PRHDT and CDR2 FYEKMQ (reference sequence). V gave up 7 bases and J gave up 6 bases, with 15 bases separating them. CDR3 length: 13 residues.

The J gene is TRBJ1-5, the V gene TRBV4-1, with 9 nucleotides matching TRBD1. With V trimmed by 3 bases and J by 8 bases, 2 bases remained unmatched. Germline V lookup: CDR1 MGHRA, CDR2 YSYEKL. The CDR3 has 13 residues. For the CDR3, the DNA is TGCGCCAGCAGCCAGGGGACAGGGAAGCCCCAGCATTTT. The encoded protein is CASSQGTGKPQHF.

The chain carries TRBV27 and TRBJ1-1, with D hard to call. Germline-derived CDR1 and CDR2 are MNHEY and SMNVEV (reference sequence). Trimming removed 0 bases at V and 4 bases at J, with 12 bases between. This CDR3 is 15 amino acids long. In nucleotides, the CDR3 is TGTGCCAGCAGTTTATCGATCGGAGGGTTCACTGAAGCTTTCTTT. Translating it yields CASSLSIGGFTEAFF.

The J gene is TRBJ2-5, the V gene TRBV4-1; maybe TRBD1 (6 bases). Per germline, CDR1 MGHRA and CDR2 YSYEKL. Trimming pared 3 bases from V and 1 base from J, leaving 27 bases between. The CDR3 is 20 residues long. Written as DNA, the CDR3 is TGCGCCAGCAGCCACGGTGACAGGTCGGGATTATTTAATGTCCAAGAGACCCAGTACTTC. Translated, it gives CASSHGDRSGLFNVQETQYF.

This clone was picked up one time. This same CDR3 is encoded by further DNA sequences in the sample. V gene TRBV10-3 combines with J gene TRBJ2-1; D gene ambiguous. CDR3 size: 12 residues. From germline, CDR1 is ENHRY and CDR2 SYGVKD. V was clipped by 3 bases and J by 5 bases, with 5 bases between them. CDR3 DNA sequence: TGTGCCATCAGTGACTCAAACAATGAGCAGTTCTTC. Residues: CAISDSNNEQFF.

The rearrangement uses TRBV5-4 and TRBJ2-3; D not resolved. Trimming cost V 1 base and J 1 base, with 10 bases left between them. This CDR3 is built from 15 residues. Per germline, CDR1 SGHNT and CDR2 YYREEE (reference sequence). CDR3 sequence (DNA): TGTGCCAGCAGCTTGTTCTGGGGTGGCACAGATACGCAGTATTTT. This encodes CASSLFWGGTDTQYF.

This rearrangement joins TRBV19 to TRBJ2-6, with 7 bases lining up with TRBD1. The J segment lost 2 bases and the V segment lost 5 bases, leaving 3 bases of the junction unmatched. Germline V lookup: CDR1 LNHDA, CDR2 SQIVND (reference sequence). The CDR3 runs 15 residues. In DNA, the CDR3 is TGTGCCAGTAGTTCCGACAGGGCTGGGGCCAACGTCCTGACTTTC. Its translation: CASSSDRAGANVLTF. The entire variable domain, with the rest obtained from reference TRBV19 and TRBJ2-6, is as follows: DGGITQSPKYLFRKEGQNVTLSCEQNLNHDAMYWYRQDPGQGLRLIYYSQIVNDFQKGDIAEGYSVSREKKESFPLTVTSAQKNPTAFYLCASSSDRAGANVLTFGAGSRLTVL.

The rearrangement links TRBV27 to TRBJ2-7; 9 bases are shared with TRBD1. The CDR3 contains 14 residues. The germline gives CDR1 MNHEY, CDR2 SMNVEV (reference sequence). Trimming took 7 bases from V and 3 from J; bases not matched to a gene: 7. The CDR3 is CASNHRGQFYEQYF. CDR3 in DNA: TGTGCCAGCAATCACAGGGGGCAATTCTACGAGCAGTACTTC.

A single count supports this clone. This chain connects TRBV27 to TRBJ1-1; 7 nucleotides align to TRBD1. Germline assignment: CDR1 MNHEY and CDR2 SMNVEV (reference sequence). Trimming took 6 bases from V and 4 from J; bases not matched to a gene: 5. The CDR3 is 13 residues long. As DNA, the CDR3 is TGTGCCAGCAGCCCCAGGGGGGTCACTGAAGCTTTCTTT. It is translated as CASSPRGVTEAFF.

This chain joins TRBV2 and TRBJ2-7; D is ambiguous. CDR1 is SNHLY and CDR2 is FYNNEI in the germline V gene. This CDR3 is built from 12 residues. V was shortened by 3 bases and J by 2 bases, with 5 bases between the two germline ends. This chain's CDR3 is CASSDVTYEQYF. In DNA, the CDR3 is TGTGCCAGCAGTGACGTAACCTACGAGCAGTACTTC. Complete variable domain (other parts from reference TRBV2 and TRBJ2-7): EPEVTQTPSHQVTQMGQEVILRCVPISNHLYFYWYRQILGQKVEFLVSFYNNEISEKSEIFDDQFSVERPDGSNFTLKIRSTKLEDSAMYFCASSDVTYEQYFGPGTRLTVT.